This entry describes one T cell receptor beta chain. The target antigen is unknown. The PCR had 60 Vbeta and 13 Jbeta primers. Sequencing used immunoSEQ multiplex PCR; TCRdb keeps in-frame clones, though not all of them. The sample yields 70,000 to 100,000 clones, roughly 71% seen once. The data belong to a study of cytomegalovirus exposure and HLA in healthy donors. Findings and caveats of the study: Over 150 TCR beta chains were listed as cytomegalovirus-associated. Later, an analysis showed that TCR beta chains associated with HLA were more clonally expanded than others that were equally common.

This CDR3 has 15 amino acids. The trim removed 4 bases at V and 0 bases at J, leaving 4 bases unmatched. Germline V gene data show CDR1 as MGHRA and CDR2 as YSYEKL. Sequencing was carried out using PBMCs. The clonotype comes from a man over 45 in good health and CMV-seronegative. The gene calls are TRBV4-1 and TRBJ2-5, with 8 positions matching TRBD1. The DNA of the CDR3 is TGCGCCAGCAGCCCTATGGACAGGGACCAAGAGACCCAGTACTTC. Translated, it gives CASSPMDRDQETQYF.